These 30 T cell receptor beta chains share one sample of origin, sequenced in a study of early T cells in non-severe SARS-CoV-2 infection. TCRdb itself ran the 5' RACE reads through MiXCR, one entry per CDR3 protein. The sample contains about 87,000 distinct CDR3 sequences, 13% to 15% of which appear only once. The sample consisted of whole blood. The receptors shown here come from an adult who was a healthcare worker with PCR-confirmed SARS-CoV-2 infection or an uninfected control (not recorded which).

V and J are TRBV7-8 and TRBJ1-2; no clear D gene. Trimming cost V 3 bases and J 1 base, with 6 bases left between them. The CDR3 covers 13 residues. Germline V gives CDR1 SGHVS, CDR2 FQNEAQ. As DNA, the CDR3 is TGTGCCAGCAGCTTTCGACATAACTATGGCTACACCTTC. Protein: CASSFRHNYGYTF. Supplemented by reference TRBV7-8 and TRBJ1-2, the full variable domain reads GAGVSQSPRYKVAKRGQDVALRCDPISGHVSLFWYQQALGQGPEFLTYFQNEAQLDKSGLPSDRFFAERPEGSVSTLKIQRTQQEDSAVYLCASSFRHNYGYTFGSGTRLTVV.

In regard to this clonotype: One end of the junction varies from germline; a read error may be responsible. The V call is TRBV10-3, the J call TRBJ2-6, with TRBD2 matching over 7 bases. CDR1 ENHRY and CDR2 SYGVKD come from the germline V gene. The CDR3 covers 15 residues. CDR3 DNA sequence: TGTGCCATCAGGGGAGGGGACTCTGGGGCCAACGTCCTAACTTTC. It translates to CAIRGGDSGANVLTF.

This clonotype came up many times. The chain couples TRBV19 to TRBJ1-2, with TRBD1 identical over 7 bases. V lost 6 bases and J lost 2; bases outside the gene matches: 15. Germline V gene lookup returns CDR1 LNHDA and CDR2 SQIVND (reference sequence). The CDR3 runs 17 residues. DNA for the CDR3: TGTGCCAGTAGGAAACCGGACAGGTCTACCGTGAACTATGGCTACACCTTC. As protein: CASRKPDRSTVNYGYTF.

J is TRBJ2-3 and V is TRBV2, with 8 bases matching TRBD1. Germline assignment: CDR1 SNHLY and CDR2 FYNNEI. The CDR3 contains 13 residues. V lost 7 bases and J lost 3; bases outside the gene matches: 3. The CDR3 nucleotides read TGTGCCAGCAACAGGGGGTATACAGATACGCAGTATTTT. Its protein product is CASNRGYTDTQYF.

The chain couples TRBV9 to TRBJ2-5, with a weak D call TRBD2 (5 bases). The CDR3 length is 14 residues. Germline V gene sequence: CDR1 SGDLS, CDR2 YYNGEE. Trimming shortened V by 0 bases and J by 5 bases, and 11 bases separated the two germline ends. The CDR3 region has the DNA TGTGCCAGCAGCGTAGCCCGGGGTAAGGAGACCCAGTACTTC. Translated: CASSVARGKETQYF. Supplemented by reference TRBV9 and TRBJ2-5, the full variable domain reads DSGVTQTPKHLITATGQRVTLRCSPRSGDLSVYWYQQSLDQGLQFLIQYYNGEERAKGNILERFSAQQFPDLHSELNLSSLELGDSALYFCASSVARGKETQYFGPGTRLLVL.

This clonotype was observed a handful of times. J is TRBJ2-3 and V is TRBV5-6, with TRBD2 matching over 11 bases. Per the germline V gene, CDR1 is SGHDT and CDR2 is YYEEEE. Trimming cost V 0 bases and J 6 bases; bases outside gene matches: 6. This CDR3 region has 16 residues. The CDR3 region is CASSLVSGGAADTQYF. CDR3 bases: TGTGCCAGCAGCTTGGTTAGCGGGGGGGCCGCGGATACGCAGTATTTT.

This clonotype was counted a few times. The rearrangement joins TRBV5-1 to TRBJ2-5; no clear D gene. Trimming removed 2 bases at V and 5 bases at J, with 16 bases between. This CDR3 spans 15 amino acids. Germline values: CDR1 SGHRS, CDR2 YFSETQ. The CDR3 here is CASSLGSGRWETQYF. CDR3 in DNA: TGCGCCAGCAGCTTAGGGTCTGGCCGATGGGAGACCCAGTACTTC.

In its sample, this clonotype was seen many times. The V call is TRBV4-1, the J call TRBJ1-6, with D unresolved. V gave up 2 bases and J gave up 6 bases, with 11 bases separating them. This CDR3 has 15 amino acids. The germline V gene encodes CDR1 MGHRA and CDR2 YSYEKL. The CDR3 loop is CASSQPGRGNSPLHF. The CDR3 DNA sequence: TGCGCCAGCAGCCAACCTGGGCGAGGTAATTCACCCCTCCACTTT.

The chain employs TRBV7-2 and TRBJ1-1; TRBD1 aligns across 7 bases. CDR1 is SGHTA, CDR2 FQGNSA, per germline. The CDR3 loop spans 15 amino acids. V gave up 0 bases and J gave up 0 bases; unmatched junction bases: 1. The CDR3 here is CASSLAGQLNTEAFF. DNA for the CDR3: TGTGCCAGCAGCTTAGCGGGACAGCTGAACACTGAAGCTTTCTTT.

This clonotype turned up a few times. The chain links TRBV5-6 to TRBJ2-1; TRBD1 aligns across 9 bases. CDR1 and CDR2 from the germline V gene are SGHDT and YYEEEE. CDR3 length: 14 amino acids. The ends lost 4 bases at V and 3 bases at J; junction bases unmatched: 2. CDR3 DNA sequence: TGTGCCAGCAGCCCGGGACAGGGCTACAATGAGCAGTTCTTC. This gives the protein CASSPGQGYNEQFF. The whole variable domain, remainder taken from reference TRBV5-6 and TRBJ2-1, is DAGVTQSPTHLIKTRGQQVTLRCSPKSGHDTVSWYQQALGQGPQFIFQYYEEEERQRGNFPDRFSGHQFPNYSSELNVNALLLGDSALYLCASSPGQGYNEQFFGPGTRLTVL.

J is TRBJ2-7 and V is TRBV13; the match to TRBD2 covers 7 bases. J was trimmed by 3 bases and V by 4 bases; bases with no gene match: 9. Germline-derived CDR1 and CDR2 are PRHDT and FYEKMQ (reference sequence). The CDR3 loop spans 15 amino acids. The CDR3 DNA sequence: TGTGCCAGCAGCTCGTACGATCTAGCGGTCTACGAGCAGTACTTC. This gives the protein CASSSYDLAVYEQYF. Filled out from reference TRBV13 and TRBJ2-7, the complete variable domain reads AAGVIQSPRHLIKEKRETATLKCYPIPRHDTVYWYQQGPGQDPQFLISFYEKMQSDKGSIPDRFSAQQFSDYHSELNMSSLELGDSALYFCASSSYDLAVYEQYFGPGTRLTVT.

In its sample, this clonotype was seen many times. The chain employs TRBV2 and TRBJ1-5, with D uncertain. Germline V lookup: CDR1 SNHLY, CDR2 FYNNEI. The germline V and J ends were trimmed by 1 base and 4 bases, with 5 bases remaining between them. The CDR3 has 13 residues. The CDR3 region has the DNA TGTGCCAGCAGTGAAGAGGGTAATCAGCCCCAGCATTTT. Translated, it gives CASSEEGNQPQHF.

This clonotype was seen at least ten times. J is TRBJ2-1 and V is TRBV11-2; the D gene is possibly TRBD1 (5 bases). CDR1 SGHAT and CDR2 FQNNGV come from the germline V gene. V was pared by 5 bases and J by 10 bases, with 15 bases between. The CDR3 spans 13 residues. The CDR3 sequence: CASSQVGPREQFF. The DNA of the CDR3 is TGTGCCAGCAGCCAAGTGGGGCCCAGGGAGCAGTTCTTC. Full variable domain (outside the CDR3, taken from reference TRBV11-2 and TRBJ2-1): EAGVAQSPRYKIIEKRQSVAFWCNPISGHATLYWYQQILGQGPKLLIQFQNNGVVDDSQLPKDRFSAERLKGVDSTLKIQPAKLEDSAVYLCASSQVGPREQFFGPGTRLTVL.

This clonotype was found a few times. V and J are TRBV29-1 and TRBJ2-7, with D possibly TRBD2 on 5 matching bases. Germline V gives CDR1 SQVTM, CDR2 ANQGSEA. Trimming removed 6 bases at V and 6 bases at J, with 12 bases between. The CDR3 spans 11 residues. The CDR3 region is CSVGGGVEQYF. The DNA of the CDR3 is TGCAGCGTCGGAGGTGGGGTCGAGCAGTACTTC.

This clonotype was detected a few times. The J gene is TRBJ2-6, the V gene TRBV12-3 or TRBV12-4, with D possibly TRBD1 on 6 matching bases. This CDR3 spans 13 amino acids. V gave up 6 bases and J gave up 9 bases, with 12 bases separating them. The CDR3 nucleotides are TGTGCCAGCAGCAGGACAGCCTACAACGTCCTGACTTTC. Its translation: CASSRTAYNVLTF.

This clonotype turned up a few times. The genes are TRBV10-3 and TRBJ1-5; no reliable D call. Germline values: CDR1 ENHRY, CDR2 SYGVKD. The CDR3 has 14 residues. The V gene lost 0 bases and the J gene lost 2 bases, with 5 bases spanning the gap. In DNA, the CDR3 is TGTGCCATCAGTGAGTCGGCGGGCAATCAGCCCCAGCATTTT. This codes for CAISESAGNQPQHF.

This clonotype turned up a few times. The chain employs TRBV7-3 and TRBJ1-1; no firm D call. Trimming left V 6 bases short and J 2 bases short, with 19 bases between. The CDR3 runs 16 residues. Per germline, CDR1 SGHTA and CDR2 FQGTGA. CDR3 sequence: CASRNGGRTSNTEAFF. The CDR3 bases are TGTGCCAGCAGAAACGGTGGACGGACCTCTAACACTGAAGCTTTCTTT.

This chain connects TRBV6-2 or TRBV6-3 to TRBJ1-1; no clear D. Trimming removed 4 bases from V and 4 bases from J, with 10 bases in between. The CDR3 length is 13 residues. Germline V gene sequence: CDR1 MNHEY, CDR2 SVGEGT. The CDR3 loop is CASSWEGITEAFF. CDR3 in DNA: TGTGCCAGCAGTTGGGAAGGGATCACTGAAGCTTTCTTT.

The chain recombines TRBV12-3 or TRBV12-4 with TRBJ2-7, with D possibly TRBD1 on 6 matching bases. The V gene lost 5 bases and the J gene lost 2 bases, with 16 bases spanning the gap. The CDR3 has 15 amino acids. The CDR3 DNA reads as TGTGCCAGCAGTATCTCAGGGGTCAATGCCTACGAGCAGTACTTC. Protein: CASSISGVNAYEQYF.

There are a few counts of this clonotype. The rearrangement joins TRBV21-1 to TRBJ1-1; TRBD1 reflects the table's D call only, with no check against the DNA. TRBV21-1 is shown as a pseudogene. There are 15 residues in the CDR3. CDR3 in DNA: TGTGCCAGCAGCATCCCCCCTGAAACCAACACTGAAGCTTTCTTT. Its translation is CASSIPPETNTEAFF.

This clonotype showed up many times. The chain uses TRBV6-5 and TRBJ1-2; D not certain. The germline V gene has CDR1 MNHEY and CDR2 SVGAGI. This CDR3 is 18 amino acids long. V gave up 0 bases and J gave up 2 bases, with 19 bases separating them. The DNA of the CDR3 is TGTGCCAGCAGTTACTCGAGTCCGGGTTATCCCCAGAACTATGGCTACACCTTC. Its protein is CASSYSSPGYPQNYGYTF.

This chain connects TRBV28 to TRBJ2-5; the match to TRBD2 covers 9 bases. CDR1 MDHEN and CDR2 SYDVKM come from the germline V gene. This CDR3 has 17 residues. Trimming removed 1 base from V and 4 bases from J; junction bases left unmatched: 10. The CDR3 is CASSLSAGGPSRETQYF. CDR3 DNA sequence: TGTGCCAGCAGTTTATCGGCGGGGGGGCCGTCTAGAGAGACCCAGTACTTC.

Many counts were recorded for this clonotype. The V call is TRBV12-3 or TRBV12-4, the J call TRBJ2-4; 10 nucleotides align to TRBD1. V shed 6 bases and J 5 bases; nucleotides not matched to a gene: 16. This CDR3 is 18 amino acids long. The CDR3 bases are TGTGCCAGCAGCCCAATTGACAGGGGGCCCGCCGGGGAAAACATTCAGTACTTC. Translated: CASSPIDRGPAGENIQYF.

V is TRBV9 and J is TRBJ1-1; D is perhaps TRBD1 (6 bases). V was trimmed by 0 bases and J by 3 bases, leaving 15 bases between them. Per germline, CDR1 SGDLS and CDR2 YYNGEE. The CDR3 sequence is 16 residues long. In DNA, the CDR3 is TGTGCCAGCAGCGTAGCGGGGGCTTTAGGGGACACTGAAGCTTTCTTT. It specifies CASSVAGALGDTEAFF.

The chain uses TRBV12-5 and TRBJ1-2; tentatively, D is TRBD1 (6 bases). V gave up 1 base and J gave up 3 bases, with 12 bases separating them. The CDR3 spans 15 residues. Germline CDR1 reads LGHNT; CDR2 reads FRNRAP. CDR3 nucleotide sequence: TGTGCTAGTGGTTTGGCGCGAACAGGGTACTATGGCTACACCTTC. It is translated as CASGLARTGYYGYTF.

This clonotype was seen repeatedly, ten times or more. The chain uses TRBV4-2 and TRBJ2-3; the D is unclear. Between the trimmed V and J ends, which lost 0 bases and 1 base, there was a span of 8 bases. Germline CDR1 LGHNA, CDR2 YNFKEQ. This CDR3 has 15 residues. The CDR3 loop is CASSQENDRTDTQYF. The DNA of the CDR3 is TGTGCCAGCAGCCAAGAGAACGACCGCACAGATACGCAGTATTTT.

V gene TRBV10-3 combines with J gene TRBJ2-5, with D unclear. V was shortened by 0 bases and J by 1 base, with 9 bases between the two germline ends. Germline loops: CDR1 ENHRY, CDR2 SYGVKD. The CDR3 has 15 amino acids. CDR3 DNA sequence: TGTGCCATCAGTGAGTCTAGGGCAGTCCAAGAGACCCAGTACTTC. The encoded protein is CAISESRAVQETQYF.

This chain joins TRBV27 and TRBJ1-1; D is unclear. The CDR3 extends over 13 amino acids. Germline lookup yields CDR1 MNHEY and CDR2 SMNVEV (reference sequence). The V end was cut by 5 bases, the J end by 4 bases, with 11 bases between. The chain's CDR3 is CASSPGRVTEAFF. In DNA, the CDR3 is TGTGCCAGCAGTCCCGGACGAGTCACTGAAGCTTTCTTT.

This clonotype has more than one count but fewer than ten. The chain carries TRBV7-2 and TRBJ1-2, with D uncertain. Looked up from germline, CDR1 is SGHTA and CDR2 is FQGNSA. This CDR3 has 14 amino acids. Trimming removed 1 base at V and 1 base at J, with 7 bases between. CDR3 DNA sequence: TGTGCCAGCAGCTTAGAAAGACTTAACTATGGCTACACCTTC. This encodes CASSLERLNYGYTF.

Only a few counts were recorded for this clonotype. The genes are TRBV10-3 and TRBJ2-2, with 7 positions matching TRBD1. Germline loops: CDR1 ENHRY, CDR2 SYGVKD. With 3 bases clipped from V and 3 bases from J, the junction kept 4 bases outside the gene matches. This CDR3 has 15 residues. CDR3 amino acids: CAISDFTGDTGELFF. CDR3 coding DNA: TGTGCCATCAGTGATTTCACAGGGGACACCGGGGAGCTGTTTTTT.